The rows below give T cell receptor beta chains drawn from one sample of a study of blood T cell repertoires in COVID-19. The protocol was immunoSEQ multiplex PCR, while the TCRdb copy is restricted to in-frame clones and leaves out a portion. The data show about 220,000 clones, with roughly 85% seen just once and about 2.5% held by the top ten. Material: peripheral blood. These receptors came from a woman aged 65 to 85 with COVID-19, enrolled during active disease. Each CDR3 is given with its conserved first and last residue. D genes are given only for firm matches. Rows may omit the clone size; those that give it use once, few, many or a size class.

V,D,size,J,DNA,CDR3
TRBV6-5,.,.,TRBJ2-7,TGTGCCAGCAGTTACTCAAGGAACAACTACTACGAGCAGTACTTC,CASSYSRNNYYEQYF
TRBV5-6,TRBD1,.,TRBJ1-1,TGTGCCAGCAGGGAACAGGGGGCGTGGGCTGAAGCTTTCTTT,CASREQGAWAEAFF
TRBV7-8,TRBD2,few,TRBJ2-7,TGTGCCAGCAGCCTAGGGGTAGCGGGAGTGGCCGAGCAGTACTTC,CASSLGVAGVAEQYF
TRBV19,TRBD1,.,TRBJ1-5,TGTGCCAGTAGTATCCCTGGGACAGCATCTCGGCCCCAGCATTTT,CASSIPGTASRPQHF
TRBV11-3,.,.,TRBJ1-2,TGTGCCAGCAGCTTAGATAGGGGACACTTCTATGGCTACACCTTC,CASSLDRGHFYGYTF
TRBV7-2,.,.,TRBJ1-4,TGTGCCAGCAGTCGACCAGGGGCAACTAATGAAAAACTGTTTTTT,CASSRPGATNEKLFF
TRBV6-5,TRBD1,.,TRBJ1-2,TGTGCCAGCAGTAGACAGGGATTTGGCTACACCTTC,CASSRQGFGYTF
TRBV15,.,.,TRBJ1-3,TGTGCCACCTCCCTCAGGGGAAGGTCTGGAAACACCATATATTTT,CATSLRGRSGNTIYF
TRBV11-3,.,.,TRBJ1-6,TGTGCCAGCAGCTTCGGGGTCGAAGATAATTCACCCCTCCACTTT,CASSFGVEDNSPLHF
TRBV2,TRBD1,few,TRBJ1-2,TGTGCCAGCAGGGGACAGGAGAACTATGGCTACACCTTC,CASRGQENYGYTF
TRBV19,.,.,TRBJ1-1,TGTGCCAGTAGTAGACAGTCTTCTGAAGCTTTCTTT,CASSRQSSEAFF
TRBV7-2,.,.,TRBJ1-1,TGTGCCAGCAGCTTTAGGGGTATGAACACTGAAGCTTTCTTT,CASSFRGMNTEAFF
TRBV5-4,.,.,TRBJ1-1,TGTGCCAGCAGAAAAGGGAGGGTTGAGTTCACTGAAGCTTTCTTT,CASRKGRVEFTEAFF
TRBV7-9,TRBD1,.,TRBJ2-6,TGTGCCAGCAGCTCCGGACAGGGCAGTGGGGCCAACGTCCTGACTTTC,CASSSGQGSGANVLTF
TRBV6-5,TRBD1,.,TRBJ1-5,TGTGCCAGCAGTCCCCAGGGGGCCGGCCAGCCCCAGCATTTT,CASSPQGAGQPQHF
TRBV18,TRBD1,few,TRBJ1-2,TGTGCCAGCTCACCTACCACAGGGGACTATGGCTACACCTTC,CASSPTTGDYGYTF
TRBV4-3,TRBD1,.,TRBJ1-2,TGCGCCAGCAGCCAGGGTCAGGGGGTTGACTATGGCTACACCTTC,CASSQGQGVDYGYTF
TRBV7-2,.,.,TRBJ2-3,TGTGCCAGCAGCTTACTCGGGATGGGCACAGATACGCAGTATTTT,CASSLLGMGTDTQYF
TRBV11-2,.,once,TRBJ2-7,TGTGCCAGCAGCTTAGTTTCAGGATCATCCTACGAGCAGTACTTC,CASSLVSGSSYEQYF
TRBV6-4,TRBD1,once,TRBJ1-1,TGTGCCAGCAGACCTGGACAGGGGAACACTGAAGCTTTCTTT,CASRPGQGNTEAFF
TRBV7-8,.,.,TRBJ1-2,TGTGCCAGCAGCTTACGGTCTTTTAACTATGGCTACACCTTC,CASSLRSFNYGYTF
TRBV6-5,TRBD1,.,TRBJ2-7,TGTGCCAGCAGGGGACAGCTCTACGAGCAGTACTTC,CASRGQLYEQYF
TRBV18,.,.,TRBJ2-5,TGTGCCAGCTCACTAGGACAGCTCCAAGAGACCCAGTACTTC,CASSLGQLQETQYF
TRBV11-2,.,.,TRBJ2-5,TGTGCCAGCAGCCTAATACCCCAAGAGACCCAGTACTTC,CASSLIPQETQYF
TRBV9,TRBD2,.,TRBJ2-7,TGTGCCAGCAGCCCTGAAGCTAGCGGGAGTAGCCTCTCCTACGAGCAGTACTTC,CASSPEASGSSLSYEQYF
TRBV18,.,.,TRBJ1-1,TGTGCCAGCTCACCACTGACTCTCGGTGAAGCTTTCTTT,CASSPLTLGEAFF
TRBV7-9,.,.,TRBJ1-2,TGTGCCAGCAGCCACGGACAGAGCTATGGCTACACCTTC,CASSHGQSYGYTF
TRBV3-1/TRBV3-2,.,.,TRBJ1-2,TGTGCCAGCAGCCAAGTGGACAGAAACTATGGCTACACCTTC,CASSQVDRNYGYTF